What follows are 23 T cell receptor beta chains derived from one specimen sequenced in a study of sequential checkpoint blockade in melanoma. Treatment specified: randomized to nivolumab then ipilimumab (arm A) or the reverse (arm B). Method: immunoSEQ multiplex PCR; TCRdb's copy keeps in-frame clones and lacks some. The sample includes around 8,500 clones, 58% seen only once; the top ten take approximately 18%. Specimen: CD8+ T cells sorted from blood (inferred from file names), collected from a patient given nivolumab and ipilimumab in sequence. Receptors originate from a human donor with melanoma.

The DNA for the CDR3 is TGTGCCAGCAGCGCGAGCGGAGGGCGGCAGCCCCAGCATTTT. Protein: CASSASGGRQPQHF. The V and J genes are TRBV11-2 and TRBJ1-5, with D uncertain. V lost 5 bases and J lost 7, with 15 bases in between. The CDR3 is made up of 14 amino acids. Germline V lookup: CDR1 SGHAT, CDR2 FQNNGV.

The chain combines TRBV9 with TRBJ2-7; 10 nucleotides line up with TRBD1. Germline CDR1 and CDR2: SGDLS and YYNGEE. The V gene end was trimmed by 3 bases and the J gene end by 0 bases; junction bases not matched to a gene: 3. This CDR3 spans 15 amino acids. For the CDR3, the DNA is TGTGCCAGCAGCGAGACAGGGGGCAGCTCCTACGAGCAGTACTTC. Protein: CASSETGGSSYEQYF. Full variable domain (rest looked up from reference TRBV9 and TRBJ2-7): DSGVTQTPKHLITATGQRVTLRCSPRSGDLSVYWYQQSLDQGLQFLIQYYNGEERAKGNILERFSAQQFPDLHSELNLSSLELGDSALYFCASSETGGSSYEQYFGPGTRLTVT.

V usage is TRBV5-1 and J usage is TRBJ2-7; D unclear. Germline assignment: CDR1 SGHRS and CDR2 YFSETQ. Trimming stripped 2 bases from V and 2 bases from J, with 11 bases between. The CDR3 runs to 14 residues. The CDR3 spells CASSFRGGAYEQYF. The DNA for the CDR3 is TGCGCCAGCAGCTTCCGTGGCGGAGCCTACGAGCAGTACTTC.

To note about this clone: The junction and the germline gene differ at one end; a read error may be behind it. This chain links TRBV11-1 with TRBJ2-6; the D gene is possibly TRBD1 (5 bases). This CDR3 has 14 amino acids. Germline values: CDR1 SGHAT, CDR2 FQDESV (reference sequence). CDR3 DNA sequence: TGTGCCATCAGCTTTGGCTCTGGGGCCAATGTCCTGACTTTC. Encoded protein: CAISFGSGANVLTF.

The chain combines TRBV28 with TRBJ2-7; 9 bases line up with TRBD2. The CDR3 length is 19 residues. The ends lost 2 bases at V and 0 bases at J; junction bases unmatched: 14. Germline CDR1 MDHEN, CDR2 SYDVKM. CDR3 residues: CASSLSFGAGGRSSYEQYF. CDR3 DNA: TGTGCCAGCAGTTTAAGCTTTGGGGCGGGGGGGAGGAGCTCCTACGAGCAGTACTTC. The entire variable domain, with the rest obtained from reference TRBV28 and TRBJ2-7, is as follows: DVKVTQSSRYLVKRTGEKVFLECVQDMDHENMFWYRQDPGLGLRLIYFSYDVKMKEKGDIPEGYSVSREKKERFSLILESASTNQTSMYLCASSLSFGAGGRSSYEQYFGPGTRLTVT.

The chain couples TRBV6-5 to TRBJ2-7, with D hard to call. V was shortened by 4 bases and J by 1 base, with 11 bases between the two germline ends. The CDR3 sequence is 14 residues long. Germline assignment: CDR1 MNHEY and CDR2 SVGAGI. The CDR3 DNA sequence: TGTGCCAGCAGTTCAGGCGAACATTCCTACGAGCAGTACTTC. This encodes CASSSGEHSYEQYF.

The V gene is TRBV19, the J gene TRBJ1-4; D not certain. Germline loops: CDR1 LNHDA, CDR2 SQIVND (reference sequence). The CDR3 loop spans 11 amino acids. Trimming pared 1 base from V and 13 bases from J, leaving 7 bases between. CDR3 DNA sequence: TGTGCCAGTAGTATAGGGGGAGGACTGTTTTTT. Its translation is CASSIGGGLFF.

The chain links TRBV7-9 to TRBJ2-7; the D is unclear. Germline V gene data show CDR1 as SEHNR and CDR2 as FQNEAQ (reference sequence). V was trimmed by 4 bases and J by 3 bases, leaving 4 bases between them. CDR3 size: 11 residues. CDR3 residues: CASSSNYEQYF. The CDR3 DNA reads TGTGCCAGCAGCTCCAACTACGAGCAGTACTTC.

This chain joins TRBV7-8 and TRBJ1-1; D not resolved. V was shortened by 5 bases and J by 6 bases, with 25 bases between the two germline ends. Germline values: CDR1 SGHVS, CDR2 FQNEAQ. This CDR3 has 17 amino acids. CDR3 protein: CASSPKPGTSRRSEAFF. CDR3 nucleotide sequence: TGTGCCAGCAGCCCCAAACCGGGAACGAGTCGCCGTTCTGAAGCTTTCTTT.

The CDR3 reads CASTQRGGGQPQHF. Here the CDR3 DNA reads TGTGCCAGCACCCAAAGGGGGGGAGGACAGCCCCAGCATTTT. This chain uses TRBV5-6 with TRBJ1-5; D perhaps matches TRBD1 (6 bases). V lost 6 bases to trimming and J lost 7 bases, with 17 bases between them. Germline CDR1 and CDR2: SGHDT and YYEEEE. This CDR3 is 14 amino acids long.

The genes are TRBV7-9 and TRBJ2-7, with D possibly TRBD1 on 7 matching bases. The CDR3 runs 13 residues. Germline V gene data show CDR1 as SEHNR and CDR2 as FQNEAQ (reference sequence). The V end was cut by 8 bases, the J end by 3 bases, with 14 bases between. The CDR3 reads CASGGTASYEQYF. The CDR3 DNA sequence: TGTGCCAGCGGGGGGACAGCAAGCTACGAGCAGTACTTC.

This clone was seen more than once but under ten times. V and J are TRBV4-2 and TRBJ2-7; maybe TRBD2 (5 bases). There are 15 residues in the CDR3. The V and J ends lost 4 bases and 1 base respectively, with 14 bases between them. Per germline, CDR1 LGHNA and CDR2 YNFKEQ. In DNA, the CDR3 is TGTGCCAGCAGCCCAGGCGAGGGAGAATCCTACGAGCAGTACTTC. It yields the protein CASSPGEGESYEQYF.

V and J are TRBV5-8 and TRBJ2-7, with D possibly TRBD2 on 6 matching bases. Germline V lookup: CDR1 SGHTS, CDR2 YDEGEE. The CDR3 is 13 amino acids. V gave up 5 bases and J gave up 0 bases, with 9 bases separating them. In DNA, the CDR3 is TGTGCCAGCAGGGGACTGGACTCCTACGAGCAGTACTTC. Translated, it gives CASRGLDSYEQYF.

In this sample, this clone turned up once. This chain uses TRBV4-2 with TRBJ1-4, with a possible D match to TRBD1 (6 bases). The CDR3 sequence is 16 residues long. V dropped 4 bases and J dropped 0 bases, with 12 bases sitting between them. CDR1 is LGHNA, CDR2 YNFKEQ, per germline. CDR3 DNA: TGTGCCAGCAGCCCAGGACAGCAAACAACTAATGAAAAACTGTTTTTT. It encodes CASSPGQQTTNEKLFF.

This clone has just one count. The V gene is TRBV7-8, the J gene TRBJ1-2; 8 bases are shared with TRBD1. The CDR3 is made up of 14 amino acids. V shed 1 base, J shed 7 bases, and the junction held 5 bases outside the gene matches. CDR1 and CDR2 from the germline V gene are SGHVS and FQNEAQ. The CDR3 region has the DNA TGTGCCAGCAGCTTAGGGACAGGGCGCGCTGGCTACACCTTC. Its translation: CASSLGTGRAGYTF.

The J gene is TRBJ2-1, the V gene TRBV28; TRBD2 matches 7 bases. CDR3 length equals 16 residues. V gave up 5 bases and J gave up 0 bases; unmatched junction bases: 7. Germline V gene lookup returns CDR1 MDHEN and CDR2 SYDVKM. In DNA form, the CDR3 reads TGTGCCAGCAGTCTGGCGGGAGCAAGCTCCTACAATGAGCAGTTCTTC. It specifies CASSLAGASSYNEQFF.

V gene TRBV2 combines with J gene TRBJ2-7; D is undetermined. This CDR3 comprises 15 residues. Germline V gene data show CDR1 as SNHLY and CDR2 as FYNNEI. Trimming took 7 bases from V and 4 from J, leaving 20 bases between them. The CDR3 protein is CASTRGSIILYEQYF. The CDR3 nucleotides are TGTGCCAGCACCCGCGGATCCATTATTTTATACGAGCAGTACTTC.

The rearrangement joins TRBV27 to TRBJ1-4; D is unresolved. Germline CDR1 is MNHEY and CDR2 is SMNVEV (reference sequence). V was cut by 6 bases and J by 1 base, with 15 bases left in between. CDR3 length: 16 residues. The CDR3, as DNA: TGTGCCAGCAGCCCCCTTCGGGAGGAAACTAATGAAAAACTGTTTTTT. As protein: CASSPLREETNEKLFF.

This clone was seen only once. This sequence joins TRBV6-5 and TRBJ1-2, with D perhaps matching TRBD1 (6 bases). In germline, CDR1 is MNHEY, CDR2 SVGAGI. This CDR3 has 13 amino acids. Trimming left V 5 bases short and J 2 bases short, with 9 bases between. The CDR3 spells CASSPTGNYGYTF. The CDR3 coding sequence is TGTGCCAGCAGTCCGACAGGCAACTATGGCTACACCTTC.

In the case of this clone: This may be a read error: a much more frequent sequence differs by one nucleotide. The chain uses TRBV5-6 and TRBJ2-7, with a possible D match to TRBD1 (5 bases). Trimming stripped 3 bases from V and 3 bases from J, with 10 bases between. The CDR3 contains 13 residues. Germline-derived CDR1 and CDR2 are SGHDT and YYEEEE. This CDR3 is CASSSDSGYEQYF. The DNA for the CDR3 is TGTGCCAGCAGCTCAGACAGTGGCTACGAGCAGTACTTC. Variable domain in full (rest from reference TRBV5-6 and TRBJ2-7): DAGVTQSPTHLIKTRGQQVTLRCSPKSGHDTVSWYQQALGQGPQFIFQYYEEEERQRGNFPDRFSGHQFPNYSSELNVNALLLGDSALYLCASSSDSGYEQYFGPGTRLTVT.

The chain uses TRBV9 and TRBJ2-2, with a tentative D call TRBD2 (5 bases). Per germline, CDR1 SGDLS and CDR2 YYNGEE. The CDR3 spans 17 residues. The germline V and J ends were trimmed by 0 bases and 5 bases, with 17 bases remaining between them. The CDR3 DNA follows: TGTGCCAGCAGCGTAGTAGTGGACTCACCTAGGACCGGGGAGCTGTTTTTT. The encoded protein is CASSVVVDSPRTGELFF.

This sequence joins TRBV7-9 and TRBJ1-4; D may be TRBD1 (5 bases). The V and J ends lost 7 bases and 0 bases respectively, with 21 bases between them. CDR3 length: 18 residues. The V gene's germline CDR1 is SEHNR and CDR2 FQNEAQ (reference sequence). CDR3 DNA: TGTGCCAGCACCCTCCGGGACTTAAACATGGCAACTAATGAAAAACTGTTTTTT. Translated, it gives CASTLRDLNMATNEKLFF.

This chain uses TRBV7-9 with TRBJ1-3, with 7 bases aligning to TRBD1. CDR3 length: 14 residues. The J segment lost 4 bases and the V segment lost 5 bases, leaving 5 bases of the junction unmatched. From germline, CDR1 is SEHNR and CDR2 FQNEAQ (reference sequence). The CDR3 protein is CASSPTGSGNTIYF. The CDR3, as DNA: TGTGCCAGCAGCCCGACAGGGTCCGGAAACACCATATATTTT. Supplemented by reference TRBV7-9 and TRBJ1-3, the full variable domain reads DTGVSQNPRHKITKRGQNVTFRCDPISEHNRLYWYRQTLGQGPEFLTYFQNEAQLEKSRLLSDRFSAERPKGSFSTLEIQRTEQGDSAMYLCASSPTGSGNTIYFGEGSWLTVV.